The sequence of this TCR beta chain was determined in a study of blood T cell repertoires in COVID-19. Study details: Acute-phase and convalescent COVID-19 samples originated in the United States, Italy and Spain. T cells, B-cell-depleted T cells, or PBMCs supplied cDNA or gDNA.

Germline loops: CDR1 MNHEY, CDR2 SMNVEV (reference sequence). The V and J ends lost 2 bases and 6 bases respectively, with 11 bases between them. The CDR3 extends over 14 amino acids. Per the study methods: From reference gene primer amplification, estimates of nucleated cell counts were derived. Clones were sequenced by immunoSEQ multiplex PCR, and TCRdb holds only the in-frame ones, with some missing. The V and J calls and clone size come from that table; D and trimming were worked out from the DNA. This table holds 35,000 or so clones, 75% to 85% found once. Sequencing used peripheral blood. The TCR comes from a woman in her 70s with acute or convalescent COVID-19. This chain links TRBV27 with TRBJ2-1; D unresolved. The DNA for the CDR3 is TGTGCCAGCAGTTTAGTCGGAGCAGCCAATGAGCAGTTCTTC. This encodes CASSLVGAANEQFF.